The 25 T cell receptor beta chains below come from one sample, sequenced in a study of T-cell memory formation after mild COVID-19 (dated by TCRdb to the early 2020s). Libraries came from 5' RACE. The listed sequencing device is Illumina NovaSeq 6000. TCRdb took the public reads, trimmed them with fastp at Q25, ran MiXCR for clone calling and kept in-frame beta chains. Each record represents a unique CDR3 protein, reported with the most common genes and DNA among its rows. The sample includes roughly 200,000 distinct CDR3 sequences, with about 17% observed a single time. The ten top clones hold 2% to 2.5% of the sample. Sample: PBMCs or a T cell subset sorted from them (not recorded which). These receptors were taken from an adult woman who had mild COVID-19 (a few samples of this study predate the infection). The sample titles of this study are shuffled in the database, so cell type and time point are left out; the donor was told from shared clones.

Only a few counts were recorded for this clonotype. The V gene is TRBV2, the J gene TRBJ1-2; D is ambiguous. The CDR3 has 12 residues. Germline-derived CDR1 and CDR2 are SNHLY and FYNNEI. V was trimmed by 6 bases and J by 8 bases, leaving 13 bases between them. The CDR3 loop reads CASRRTDGGYTF. The DNA for the CDR3 is TGTGCCAGCAGGAGGACTGACGGGGGCTACACCTTC.

This clonotype was picked up a small number of times. The chain joins TRBV18 to TRBJ2-3; D not resolved. CDR3 size: 13 residues. Trimming pared 0 bases from V and 4 bases from J, leaving 5 bases between. Germline loops: CDR1 KGHSH, CDR2 LQKENI. The CDR3 DNA reads TGTGCCAGCTCACCACCCACGCCAGATACGCAGTATTTT. This encodes CASSPPTPDTQYF. The whole variable domain, remainder taken from reference TRBV18 and TRBJ2-3, is NAGVMQNPRHLVRRRGQEARLRCSPMKGHSHVYWYRQLPEEGLKFMVYLQKENIIDESGMPKERFSAEFPKEGPSILRIQQVVRGDSAAYFCASSPPTPDTQYFGPGTRLTVL.

The rearrangement links TRBV6-5 to TRBJ1-1; 8 bases fit TRBD1. The CDR3 covers 14 residues. Germline trimming cut 5 bases from V and 3 bases from J; bases unmatched to any gene: 5. The V gene's germline CDR1 is MNHEY and CDR2 SVGAGI. CDR3 protein: CASSPYRGDTEAFF. DNA of the CDR3: TGTGCCAGCAGTCCCTACAGGGGGGACACTGAAGCTTTCTTT.

Ten or more counts support this clonotype. The rearrangement uses TRBV4-2 and TRBJ2-1; 8 nucleotides match TRBD2. Losses at the gene ends were 0 bases for V and 8 bases for J; bases not matched to a gene: 12. The CDR3 runs to 17 residues. CDR1 is LGHNA and CDR2 is YNFKEQ in the germline V gene. The CDR3 DNA is TGTGCCAGCAGCCAAGATCCTACCGGGAGGGCCCCTCATGAGCAGTTCTTC. Residues: CASSQDPTGRAPHEQFF.

This clonotype was seen only a few times. The J gene is TRBJ2-2, the V gene TRBV20-1; D not resolved. This CDR3 is built from 13 residues. In germline, CDR1 is DFQATT, CDR2 SNEGSKA (reference sequence). Trimming cost V 6 bases and J 3 bases, with 11 bases left between them. CDR3 bases: TGCAGTGCCCAGCCGGACCACACCGGGGAGCTGTTTTTT. This codes for CSAQPDHTGELFF.

This clonotype was picked up a small number of times. Compared with germline, one end of the junction differs, possibly owing to a read error. V and J are TRBV29-1 and TRBJ2-7, with D unresolved. This CDR3 comprises 14 residues. Germline loops: CDR1 SQVTM, CDR2 ANQGSEA. As DNA, the CDR3 is TGCAGCGTTAAAGAGACCCGGAACCCCTACGAGCAGTACTTC. This translates into CSVKETRNPYEQYF.

There are a few counts of this clonotype. This chain links TRBV7-7 with TRBJ2-1; TRBD2 aligns across 8 bases. CDR3 length equals 13 residues. V lost 5 bases, J lost 9 bases, and 6 bases stayed unmatched. In germline, CDR1 is SSHAT, CDR2 FNYEAQ (reference sequence). The CDR3 DNA is TGTGCCAGCAGCCGTAGCGGGAAGGGTGAGCAGTTCTTC. Protein sequence: CASSRSGKGEQFF.

J is TRBJ2-2 and V is TRBV3-1; 7 positions match TRBD1. The CDR3 is 14 residues long. Germline V CDR1 and CDR2: LGHDT, YNNKEL (reference sequence). V shed 8 bases, J shed 6 bases, and the junction held 9 bases outside the gene matches. The CDR3 DNA sequence: TGTGCCAGCGGCCCCCGACAGGGCTCCGGGGAGCTGTTTTTT. This codes for CASGPRQGSGELFF.

The sample holds a few counts of this clonotype. The chain links TRBV3-1 to TRBJ2-1; D is ambiguous. The CDR3 has 12 amino acids. Germline V gene data show CDR1 as LGHDT and CDR2 as YNNKEL (reference sequence). V lost 0 bases to trimming and J lost 15 bases, with 12 bases between them. Here the CDR3 reads CASSQDSWRTFF. CDR3 coding DNA: TGTGCCAGCAGCCAAGATAGTTGGAGAACGTTCTTC.

The J gene is TRBJ2-3, the V gene TRBV7-9; tentatively, D is TRBD1 (6 bases). Trimming pared 5 bases from V and 1 base from J, leaving 13 bases between. The CDR3 is made up of 15 amino acids. Germline CDR1 and CDR2: SEHNR and FQNEAQ (reference sequence). CDR3 sequence: CASSMTGLRTDTQYF. The CDR3 DNA follows: TGTGCCAGCAGCATGACAGGCTTGCGCACAGATACGCAGTATTTT.

Ten or more counts support this clonotype. The chain has TRBV5-5 and TRBJ2-2; D not certain. Germline V gene lookup returns CDR1 SGHKS and CDR2 YYEKEE (reference sequence). V lost 0 bases and J 4 bases, leaving 13 bases between the germline ends. This CDR3 region has 16 residues. CDR3 region: CASSLGTETLTGELFF. The CDR3, as DNA: TGTGCCAGCAGCTTGGGGACGGAAACACTCACCGGGGAGCTGTTTTTT.

This clonotype came up a few times. The genes are TRBV10-3 and TRBJ2-7; no clear D. Deletions cut 4 bases from V and 2 bases from J, with 6 bases between. The CDR3 has 12 amino acids. The germline V gene has CDR1 ENHRY and CDR2 SYGVKD. The CDR3 loop reads CAISARTYEQYF. The CDR3 DNA reads TGTGCCATCAGTGCGCGCACCTACGAGCAGTACTTC.

This clonotype has only a few counts. The chain combines TRBV5-6 with TRBJ1-5; 8 bases are a match to TRBD1. This CDR3 comprises 15 residues. V was clipped by 0 bases and J by 5 bases; unmatched bases: 4. From germline, CDR1 is SGHDT and CDR2 YYEEEE. DNA for the CDR3: TGTGCCAGCAGCTTGGCCCGGGACAGGTATCAGCCCCAGCATTTT. Amino acids: CASSLARDRYQPQHF.

This clonotype was seen a few times. The chain carries TRBV5-1 and TRBJ1-1; possibly TRBD1 for D (6 bases). Germline-derived CDR1 and CDR2 are SGHRS and YFSETQ. Trimming left V 1 base short and J 6 bases short, with 10 bases between. The CDR3 consists of 13 residues. CDR3 residues: CASSLMGAAEAFF. The CDR3 coding sequence is TGCGCCAGCAGCTTGATGGGGGCGGCTGAAGCTTTCTTT.

The V call is TRBV2, the J call TRBJ2-3; D might be TRBD2 (6 bases). The CDR3 has 10 residues. Trimming left V 4 bases short and J 12 bases short, with 8 bases between. Germline CDR1 reads SNHLY; CDR2 reads FYNNEI. For the CDR3, the DNA is TGTGCCAGCAGTGTTGGGACTCAGTATTTT. Amino acids: CASSVGTQYF. The whole variable domain, filled in from reference TRBV2 and TRBJ2-3, reads EPEVTQTPSHQVTQMGQEVILRCVPISNHLYFYWYRQILGQKVEFLVSFYNNEISEKSEIFDDQFSVERPDGSNFTLKIRSTKLEDSAMYFCASSVGTQYFGPGTRLTVL.

This clonotype was counted only a few times. The V call is TRBV5-1, the J call TRBJ1-6; 7 nucleotides align to TRBD1. The ends lost 1 base at V and 8 bases at J; junction bases unmatched: 6. The CDR3 has 15 residues. Germline values: CDR1 SGHRS, CDR2 YFSETQ. CDR3 nucleotide sequence: TGCGCCAGCAGCTTGACAGGGGAGAGTTATTCACCCCTCCACTTT. Translated: CASSLTGESYSPLHF.

In this sample, this clonotype turned up a few times. V usage is TRBV6-1 and J usage is TRBJ1-1; possibly TRBD1 for D (5 bases). CDR1 and CDR2 (germline): MNHNS, SASEGT. Trimming removed 1 base at V and 1 base at J, with 16 bases between. The CDR3 covers 17 residues. CDR3 nucleotide sequence: TGTGCCAGCAGTGAAGATTCCGAGGGGTATGCGAACACTGAAGCTTTCTTT. The encoded protein is CASSEDSEGYANTEAFF.

This clonotype was recorded a few times. The chain has TRBV11-2 and TRBJ1-1; 9 bases agree with TRBD1. The junction had 12 bases not matched to a gene; V was cut back by 7 bases and J by 0 bases. Germline lookup yields CDR1 SGHAT and CDR2 FQNNGV. The CDR3 loop spans 17 amino acids. The CDR3 coding sequence is TGTGCCAGCAACTTTAACGCCGGGACAGGGATGAACACTGAAGCTTTCTTT. Its protein product is CASNFNAGTGMNTEAFF.

This clonotype was picked up a small number of times. The chain carries TRBV5-1 and TRBJ2-3, with D possibly matching TRBD2 (6 bases). The CDR3 extends over 16 amino acids. Germline V lookup: CDR1 SGHRS, CDR2 YFSETQ. V was pared by 2 bases and J by 1 base, with 14 bases between. The DNA of the CDR3 is TGCGCCAGCAGCTTTGCGGAGGGCGGGGGCACAGATACGCAGTATTTT. This sequence encodes CASSFAEGGGTDTQYF. The variable domain in full, with the rest retrieved from reference TRBV5-1 and TRBJ2-3, is KAGVTQTPRYLIKTRGQQVTLSCSPISGHRSVSWYQQTPGQGLQFLFEYFSETQRNKGNFPGRFSGRQFSNSRSEMNVSTLELGDSALYLCASSFAEGGGTDTQYFGPGTRLTVL.

This clonotype showed up many times. The chain joins TRBV24-1 to TRBJ2-7; D may be TRBD1 (6 bases). The CDR3 is 16 amino acids. Between the trimmed V and J ends, which lost 4 bases and 3 bases, there was a span of 18 bases. Germline CDR1 is KGHDR and CDR2 is SFDVKD. CDR3 nucleotides: TGTGCCACCAGTGAATCCGGGACAACTACTGTCTACGAGCAGTACTTC. Residues: CATSESGTTTVYEQYF.

This clonotype turned up a few times. This chain connects TRBV4-2 to TRBJ2-3, with D possibly being TRBD2 (6 bases). CDR1 and CDR2 (germline): LGHNA, YNFKEQ. The CDR3 contains 15 residues. Trimming stripped 2 bases from V and 9 bases from J, with 18 bases between. CDR3 amino acids: CASSQHAGTPDTQYF. The CDR3 bases are TGTGCCAGCAGCCAACACGCGGGGACCCCCGACACGCAGTATTTT.

This clonotype turned up a few times. J is TRBJ1-2 and V is TRBV19; D is perhaps TRBD1 (5 bases). This CDR3 comprises 16 residues. The V end was cut by 3 bases, the J end by 3 bases, with 17 bases between. From germline, CDR1 is LNHDA and CDR2 SQIVND (reference sequence). The CDR3 DNA sequence: TGTGCCAGTAGTATGCCGGGGCGCCCGGGGGACTATGGCTACACCTTC. This sequence encodes CASSMPGRPGDYGYTF.

This clonotype was seen a handful of times. This chain joins TRBV4-2 and TRBJ1-1; TRBD1 aligns across 10 bases. Germline CDR1 and CDR2: LGHNA and YNFKEQ. Losses at the gene ends were 1 base for V and 3 bases for J; bases not matched to a gene: 2. The CDR3 has 15 residues. The CDR3 here is CASSQAGQGDTEAFF. The CDR3 nucleotides read TGTGCCAGCAGCCAAGCCGGACAGGGGGACACTGAAGCTTTCTTT.

V usage is TRBV6-1 and J usage is TRBJ1-1; D not certain. The CDR3 sequence is 12 residues long. Trimming pared 9 bases from V and 0 bases from J, leaving 8 bases between. The germline gives CDR1 MNHNS, CDR2 SASEGT. CDR3 coding DNA: TGTGCCAGTCGCGAGTTGAACACTGAAGCTTTCTTT. As protein: CASRELNTEAFF.

This chain links TRBV28 with TRBJ1-2, with D maybe TRBD1 (5 bases). Trimming shortened V by 5 bases and J by 3 bases, and 16 bases separated the two germline ends. The CDR3 is made up of 15 amino acids. CDR1 is MDHEN, CDR2 SYDVKM, per germline. The CDR3 coding sequence is TGTGCCAGCAGTCACCCCGACGGGGGGGACTATGGCTACACCTTC. Residues: CASSHPDGGDYGYTF.